This TCR beta chain was profiled in a study of shared clonotypes between healthy human individuals. Per germline, CDR1 SGHDN and CDR2 FVKESK. The CDR3 runs 12 residues. V was clipped by 3 bases and J by 0 bases, with 2 bases between them. Sorted subsets were amplified in replicate PCRs using about 210 ng DNA, roughly 30,000 T cell genomes. Only in-frame clones appear in the TCRdb table, and some are missing; sequencing was by immunoSEQ multiplex PCR. The profile shows roughly 1.5 million clones, under 99% of them singletons. The receptor's source is a man under 40 in good health. The V gene is TRBV14, the J gene TRBJ2-5; D ambiguous. Sequences were obtained from naive CD4+ T cells sorted from blood. As for subset: CD45RA+ positively selected. The DNA of the CDR3 is TGTGCCAGCAGCCACTACCAAGAGACCCAGTACTTC. Translation: CASSHYQETQYF.